This T cell receptor (beta chain) emerged from a study of OX40 agonist ivuxolimab in advanced cancers. Study as a whole: Treatment received earlier with anti-PD-1, anti-PD-L1 or anti-CTLA-4 agents was allowed, and 40% had some. The study's findings and limits: Normalized T-cell clonal expansion was also low in some nonresponders.

The data were produced by immunoSEQ multiplex PCR, yet TCRdb's version contains in-frame clones alone and is incomplete. This table has 60,000 to 75,000 clones, approximately 84% appearing once. Samples were taken at baseline and on day 1 of cycles 4 and 7. This clone was seen only once. Its antigen is still unknown. This specimen consisted of CD4+ or CD8+ T cells sorted from blood, obtained in a trial of the OX40 agonist ivuxolimab. The origin of this receptor is an adult with an advanced solid tumor such as melanoma, head and neck, liver or kidney cancer.

CDR3 sequence (DNA): TGTGCCAGTAGTATTGGGCTGGCAGGTGGATACACTGAAGCTTTCTTT. Translation: CASSIGLAGGYTEAFF. V usage is TRBV19 and J usage is TRBJ1-1; D gene unclear. There are 16 residues in the CDR3. The germline V gene encodes CDR1 LNHDA and CDR2 SQIVND (reference sequence). V was pared by 3 bases and J by 3 bases, with 17 bases between.